The rows below give T cell receptor beta chains drawn from one sample of a study of T cell responses to AZD1222 COVID-19 vaccine. Generated by immunoSEQ multiplex PCR, the TCRdb table keeps only in-frame clones and is missing some. Found here are 75,000 to 100,000 clones, about 88% of them singletons; the top ten hold approximately 1.5%. The specimen was peripheral blood, collected on day 0 of AZD1222 vaccination. The source of these receptors is an adult in good health. Each CDR3 is given with its conserved first and last residue. D genes are given only for firm matches. Size is omitted from some rows. Given values are once, few, many or a class for expanded clones.

-	TRBJ2-3	TRBV27	-	CASSTTGQTQYF	TGTGCCAGCAGTACCACAGGGCAGACGCAGTATTTT
once	TRBJ1-4	TRBV29-1	TRBD1	CSVTGTGGEKLFF	TGCAGCGTTACCGGGACAGGGGGTGAAAAACTGTTTTTT
-	TRBJ2-2	TRBV4-3	-	CASSLIGGNTGELFF	TGCGCCAGCAGTCTTATCGGGGGAAACACCGGGGAGCTGTTTTTT
-	TRBJ1-3	TRBV4-2	TRBD1	CASSRQGDAGNTIYF	TGTGCCAGCAGCCGACAGGGGGACGCTGGAAACACCATATATTTT
-	TRBJ1-4	TRBV5-1	-	CASSFNRHKLFF	TGCGCCAGCAGCTTTAATCGCCACAAACTGTTTTTT
-	TRBJ2-3	TRBV7-3	TRBD2	CASSAGLAGGGDTQYF	TGTGCCAGCAGCGCGGGACTAGCGGGGGGTGGAGATACGCAGTATTTT
-	TRBJ2-3	TRBV6-4	TRBD2	CASSRAGDGGDTQYF	TGTGCCAGCAGTAGAGCGGGGGACGGTGGAGATACGCAGTATTTT
-	TRBJ1-1	TRBV2	-	CASSDTVNTEAFF	TGTGCCAGCAGTGACACGGTGAACACTGAAGCTTTCTTT
-	TRBJ2-1	TRBV6-5	TRBD2	CASSPGLAIDNEQFF	TGTGCCAGCAGCCCCGGACTAGCAATCGACAATGAGCAGTTCTTC
-	TRBJ2-3	TRBV5-1	-	CASSLGGLSTDTQYF	TGCGCCAGCAGCTTGGGAGGACTTAGCACAGATACGCAGTATTTT
-	TRBJ2-5	TRBV12-3/TRBV12-4	-	CASSLRQETQYF	TGTGCCAGCAGTTTACGTCAAGAGACCCAGTACTTC
few	TRBJ2-7	TRBV19	-	CASSINPGRQYEQYF	TGTGCCAGTAGTATAAATCCAGGGCGTCAATACGAGCAGTACTTC
-	TRBJ1-2	TRBV2	-	CASGGDNYGYTF	TGTGCCAGCGGAGGGGATAACTATGGCTACACCTTC
-	TRBJ1-4	TRBV5-6	-	CASSLALWTENEKLFF	TGTGCCAGCAGCTTGGCCTTATGGACGGAAAATGAAAAACTGTTTTTT
once	TRBJ2-3	TRBV11-3	TRBD2	CASSLAGGGLDTQYF	TGTGCCAGCAGCTTAGCCGGGGGAGGGCTGGATACGCAGTATTTT
-	TRBJ1-2	TRBV11-2	-	CASSLVAGETGYTF	TGTGCCAGCAGCTTGGTCGCCGGGGAGACGGGCTACACCTTC
-	TRBJ1-1	TRBV12-3/TRBV12-4	-	CASSELYTEAFF	TGTGCCAGCAGTGAACTTTACACTGAAGCTTTCTTT
-	TRBJ1-5	TRBV28	TRBD1	CASSFQGAQRQPQHF	TGTGCCAGCAGTTTCCAGGGGGCGCAGAGACAGCCCCAGCATTTT
-	TRBJ1-2	TRBV7-2	TRBD1	CASSQSRTGIVGDGYTF	TGTGCCAGCAGTCAATCTCGGACAGGGATAGTCGGAGACGGCTACACCTTC
-	TRBJ2-3	TRBV7-2	TRBD2	CASSIQRGEETQYF	TGTGCCAGCAGCATTCAGCGGGGGGAGGAGACGCAGTATTTT
once	TRBJ2-2	TRBV6-1	-	CASSEQGGGTGELFF	TGTGCCAGCAGTGAGCAGGGAGGGGGCACCGGGGAGCTGTTTTTT
-	TRBJ1-1	TRBV3-1/TRBV3-2	-	CASSQDFDGNTEAFF	TGTGCCAGCAGCCAAGATTTTGACGGGAACACTGAAGCTTTCTTT
-	TRBJ2-2	TRBV3-1/TRBV3-2	TRBD2	CASSQGLSAGELFF	TGTGCCAGCAGCCAGGGACTATCGGCCGGGGAGCTGTTTTTT
-	TRBJ2-5	TRBV2	-	CASRAPGLFQETQYF	TGTGCCAGCAGAGCTCCCGGACTGTTCCAAGAGACCCAGTACTTC
-	TRBJ1-1	TRBV12-3/TRBV12-4	-	CATRRVGTEAFF	TGTGCCACTCGGCGAGTTGGGACTGAAGCTTTCTTT
-	TRBJ2-7	TRBV16	-	CASSPLEGRGPYEQYF	TGTGCCAGCAGCCCTCTGGAGGGACGGGGCCCCTACGAGCAGTACTTC
-	TRBJ1-1	TRBV9	TRBD1	CASSVTGTGVEAFF	TGTGCCAGCAGCGTTACCGGGACAGGGGTTGAAGCTTTCTTT
-	TRBJ2-1	TRBV4-2	-	CASSPFIQNEQFF	TGTGCCAGCAGCCCTTTTATTCAGAATGAGCAGTTCTTC
-	TRBJ2-1	TRBV11-2	TRBD2	CASSLEASGGYNEQFF	TGTGCCAGCAGCTTAGAGGCTAGCGGGGGCTACAATGAGCAGTTCTTC
-	TRBJ2-1	TRBV7-9	TRBD1	CASSFDRGSYNEQFF	TGTGCCAGCAGTTTCGACAGGGGCTCCTACAATGAGCAGTTCTTC
-	TRBJ2-3	TRBV4-3	-	CASSFASRGSTDTQYF	TGCGCCAGCAGCTTCGCTTCCCGGGGTAGCACAGATACGCAGTATTTT
-	TRBJ2-2	TRBV5-4	TRBD1	CASSMGGQGFTGELFF	TGTGCCAGCAGCATGGGGGGACAGGGGTTCACCGGGGAGCTGTTTTTT
-	TRBJ1-6	TRBV28	TRBD1	CASSLDRENNSPLHF	TGTGCCAGCAGCTTAGACAGGGAGAATAATTCACCCCTCCACTTT